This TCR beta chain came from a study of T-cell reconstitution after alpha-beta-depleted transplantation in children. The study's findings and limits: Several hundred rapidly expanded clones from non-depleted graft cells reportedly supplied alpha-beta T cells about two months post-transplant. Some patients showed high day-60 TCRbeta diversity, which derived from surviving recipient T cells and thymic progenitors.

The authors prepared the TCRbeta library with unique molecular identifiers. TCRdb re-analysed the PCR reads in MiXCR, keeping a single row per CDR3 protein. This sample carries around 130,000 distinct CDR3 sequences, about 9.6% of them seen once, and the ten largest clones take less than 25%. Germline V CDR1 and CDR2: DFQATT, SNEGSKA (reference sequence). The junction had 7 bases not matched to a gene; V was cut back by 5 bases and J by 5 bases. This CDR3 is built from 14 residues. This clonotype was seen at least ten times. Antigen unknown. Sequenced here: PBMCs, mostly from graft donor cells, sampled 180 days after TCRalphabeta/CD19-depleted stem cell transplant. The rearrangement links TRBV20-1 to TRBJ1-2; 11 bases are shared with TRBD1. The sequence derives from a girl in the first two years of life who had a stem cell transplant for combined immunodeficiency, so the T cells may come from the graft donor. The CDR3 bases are TGCAGTGCTTCCGGACAGGGGGCTATATATGGCTACACCTTC. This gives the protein CSASGQGAIYGYTF.